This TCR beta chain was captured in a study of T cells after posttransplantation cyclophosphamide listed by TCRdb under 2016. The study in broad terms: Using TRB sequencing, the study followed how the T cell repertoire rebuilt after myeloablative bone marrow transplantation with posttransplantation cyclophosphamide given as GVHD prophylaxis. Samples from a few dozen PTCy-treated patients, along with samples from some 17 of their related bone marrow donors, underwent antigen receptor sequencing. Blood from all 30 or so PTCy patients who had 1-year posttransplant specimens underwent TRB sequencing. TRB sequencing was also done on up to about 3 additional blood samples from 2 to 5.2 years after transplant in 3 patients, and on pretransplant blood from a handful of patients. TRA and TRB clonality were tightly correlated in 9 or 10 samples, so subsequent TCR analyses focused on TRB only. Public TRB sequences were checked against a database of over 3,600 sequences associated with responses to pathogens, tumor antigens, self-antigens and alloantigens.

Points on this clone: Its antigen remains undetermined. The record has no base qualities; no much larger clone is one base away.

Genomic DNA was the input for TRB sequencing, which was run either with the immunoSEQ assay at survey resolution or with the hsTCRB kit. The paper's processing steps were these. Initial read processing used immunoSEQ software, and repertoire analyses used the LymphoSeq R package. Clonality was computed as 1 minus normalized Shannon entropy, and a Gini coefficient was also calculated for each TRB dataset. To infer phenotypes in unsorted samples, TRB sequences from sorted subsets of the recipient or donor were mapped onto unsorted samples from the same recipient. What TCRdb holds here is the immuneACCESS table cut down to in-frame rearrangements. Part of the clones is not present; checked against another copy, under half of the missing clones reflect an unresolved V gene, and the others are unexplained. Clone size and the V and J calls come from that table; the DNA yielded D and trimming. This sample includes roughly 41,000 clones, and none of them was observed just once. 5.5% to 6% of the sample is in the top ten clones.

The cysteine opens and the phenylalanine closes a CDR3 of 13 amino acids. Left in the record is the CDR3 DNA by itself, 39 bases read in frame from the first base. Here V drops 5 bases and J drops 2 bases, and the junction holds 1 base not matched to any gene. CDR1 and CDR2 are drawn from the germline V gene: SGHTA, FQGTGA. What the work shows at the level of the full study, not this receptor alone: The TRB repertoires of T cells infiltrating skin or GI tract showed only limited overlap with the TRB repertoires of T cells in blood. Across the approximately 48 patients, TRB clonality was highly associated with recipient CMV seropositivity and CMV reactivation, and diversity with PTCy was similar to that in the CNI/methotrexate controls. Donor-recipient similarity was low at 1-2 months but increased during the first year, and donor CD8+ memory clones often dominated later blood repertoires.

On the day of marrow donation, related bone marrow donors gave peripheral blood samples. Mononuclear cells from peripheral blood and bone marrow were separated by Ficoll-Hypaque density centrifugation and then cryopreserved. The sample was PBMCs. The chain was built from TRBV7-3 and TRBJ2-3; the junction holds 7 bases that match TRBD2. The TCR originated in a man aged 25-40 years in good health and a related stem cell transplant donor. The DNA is TGTGCCAGCAGCCGGGGGGTCACAGATACGCAGTATTTT. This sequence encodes CASSRGVTDTQYF.